The 21 T cell receptor beta chains below were found in one sample sequenced in a study of blood T cell repertoires in COVID-19. Repertoires were generated with immunoSEQ multiplex PCR, while TCRdb's copy carries only in-frame clones and drops some. In the table there are around 190,000 clones, approximately 73% of which are singletons. The sample was PBMCs or T cells enriched from blood (not recorded which). Every receptor here comes from a woman between 45 and 65 years old with acute COVID-19.

This clone was seen only a few times. The chain recombines TRBV7-8 with TRBJ1-1; 11 bases are a match to TRBD1. CDR1 and CDR2 (germline): SGHVS, FQNEAQ. CDR3 length equals 17 residues. The V segment lost 1 base and the J segment 4 bases; nucleotides outside the gene matches: 8. In nucleotides, the CDR3 is TGTGCCAGCAGCTTAGTGGGACAGGGGGGGATGAGCACTGAAGCTTTCTTT. Protein product: CASSLVGQGGMSTEAFF.

This clone has just one count. This chain links TRBV2 with TRBJ2-1; D is undetermined. This CDR3 has 14 amino acids. Germline values: CDR1 SNHLY, CDR2 FYNNEI. Deletions cut 2 bases from V and 7 bases from J, with 12 bases between. The CDR3 reads CASSESLRGNEQFF. The CDR3 DNA follows: TGTGCCAGCAGTGAATCCCTGAGAGGAAATGAGCAGTTCTTC.

V usage is TRBV28 and J usage is TRBJ2-7; TRBD1 is a possible D gene (5 bases). CDR3 size: 11 residues. Germline loops: CDR1 MDHEN, CDR2 SYDVKM. V lost 3 bases to trimming and J lost 7 bases, with 7 bases between them. Here the CDR3 reads CASSLGREQYV. The CDR3 nucleotides read TGTGCCAGCAGTTTGGGGCGGGAGCAGTACGTC.

The genes are TRBV9 and TRBJ1-1, with D maybe TRBD1 (6 bases). The CDR3 runs to 14 residues. V lost 4 bases, J lost 4 bases, and 14 bases lay in between. The germline CDR1 and CDR2 sequences are SGDLS and YYNGEE. The CDR3, as DNA: TGTGCCAGCAGCCCCCACCTCAGGGGCACTGAAGCTTTCTTT. Translated: CASSPHLRGTEAFF.

This clone is a singleton in its sample. This chain connects TRBV10-3 to TRBJ1-1, with D maybe TRBD1 (6 bases). V lost 2 bases and J 1 base, leaving 17 bases between the germline ends. CDR1 and CDR2 from the germline V gene are ENHRY and SYGVKD. This CDR3 has 17 amino acids. The CDR3 DNA follows: TGTGCCATCAGTGAGGGTTGGTGGGGGGGCCGGAACACTGAAGCTTTCTTT. Translating it yields CAISEGWWGGRNTEAFF.

This chain uses TRBV24-1 with TRBJ1-4; D gene unclear. CDR1 is KGHDR, CDR2 SFDVKD, per germline. The V end lost 5 bases, the J end lost 7 bases, and 19 bases lay between the germline ends. This CDR3 contains 16 residues. CDR3 nucleotides: TGTGCCACCAGTGTTCTAGCCTCGTATGTGTCTGAAAAACTGTTTTTT. Amino acids: CATSVLASYVSEKLFF.

With regard to this clone: Other DNA sequences in the sample encode the same CDR3. The chain combines TRBV29-1 with TRBJ1-1; TRBD1 agrees at 7 bases. V gave up 1 base and J gave up 3 bases; unmatched junction bases: 5. This CDR3 is built from 14 residues. CDR1 and CDR2 from the germline V gene are SQVTM and ANQGSEA. The CDR3 reads CSVEGGQSYTEAFF. As DNA, the CDR3 is TGCAGCGTTGAAGGGGGACAGAGTTACACTGAAGCTTTCTTT.

J is TRBJ1-2 and V is TRBV6-1, with TRBD1 matching 8 bases. This CDR3 region has 13 residues. Trimming at V came to 6 bases and at J to 4 bases, leaving 4 bases not matched to a gene. CDR1 is MNHNS and CDR2 is SASEGT in the germline V gene. The CDR3 loop reads CASRTGGGYGYTF. CDR3 sequence (DNA): TGTGCCAGCAGAACAGGGGGGGGCTATGGCTACACCTTC.

The gene calls are TRBV6-5 and TRBJ1-4; TRBD1 agrees at 10 bases. Per the germline V gene, CDR1 is MNHEY and CDR2 is SVGAGI. The CDR3 runs to 15 residues. Trimming at V came to 5 bases and at J to 5 bases, leaving 5 bases not matched to a gene. The CDR3 reads CASSPRGQGNEKLFF. The CDR3 DNA follows: TGTGCCAGCAGTCCCAGGGGACAGGGGAATGAAAAACTGTTTTTT.

The chain uses TRBV4-2 and TRBJ1-2; D is ambiguous. The V gene's germline CDR1 is LGHNA and CDR2 YNFKEQ. The CDR3 extends over 16 amino acids. V shed 0 bases and J shed 1 base, with 12 bases lying between them. CDR3: CASSQELKSGNYGYTF. For the CDR3, the DNA is TGTGCCAGCAGCCAAGAGTTGAAAAGCGGTAACTATGGCTACACCTTC.

This clone showed up just a few times. The chain couples TRBV27 to TRBJ1-5, with TRBD1 matching over 8 bases. The trim removed 1 base at V and 5 bases at J, leaving 13 bases unmatched. CDR3 length: 18 residues. The germline CDR1 and CDR2 sequences are MNHEY and SMNVEV (reference sequence). CDR3 sequence: CASSLYPAGQGRYQPQHF. Here the CDR3 DNA reads TGTGCCAGCAGTTTATACCCCGCCGGACAGGGAAGGTATCAGCCCCAGCATTTT.

The rearrangement uses TRBV7-8 and TRBJ2-7; the match to TRBD1 covers 7 bases. The V gene end was trimmed by 0 bases and the J gene end by 3 bases; junction bases not matched to a gene: 8. Germline V gene sequence: CDR1 SGHVS, CDR2 FQNEAQ. The length of the CDR3 is 16 residues. The CDR3 DNA reads as TGTGCCAGCAGCTTAGCCGCACGGACAGGAAACTACGAGCAGTACGTC. Encoded protein: CASSLAARTGNYEQYV.

The V call is TRBV7-2, the J call TRBJ2-3; a possible D gene is TRBD1 (6 bases). Germline V CDR1 and CDR2: SGHTA, FQGNSA. Trimming removed 5 bases from V and 1 base from J, with 13 bases in between. The CDR3 runs to 15 residues. The chain's CDR3 is CASSPAGQRTDTQYF. The DNA of the CDR3 is TGTGCCAGCAGCCCCGCAGGACAGCGCACAGATACGCAGTATTTT.

The chain has TRBV6-5 and TRBJ2-5; D ambiguous. The germline gives CDR1 MNHEY, CDR2 SVGAGI. V was shortened by 8 bases and J by 4 bases, with 17 bases between the two germline ends. The CDR3 sequence is 14 residues long. The CDR3 DNA reads TGTGCCAGCTCCCCGAGACAATCACGAGAGACCCAGTACTTC. It encodes CASSPRQSRETQYF.

This clone has more than one count but fewer than ten. The V and J genes are TRBV2 and TRBJ1-1; D ambiguous. Germline loops: CDR1 SNHLY, CDR2 FYNNEI. The CDR3 totals 13 residues. Trimming cost V 6 bases and J 1 base, with 9 bases left between them. In nucleotides, the CDR3 is TGTGCCAGCAGGGATGGAGGGAACACTGAAGCTTTCTTT. The encoded protein is CASRDGGNTEAFF.

The chain carries TRBV28 and TRBJ1-6, with TRBD1 identical over 7 bases. Germline values: CDR1 MDHEN, CDR2 SYDVKM. The V segment lost 7 bases and the J segment 7 bases; nucleotides outside the gene matches: 10. This CDR3 region has 15 residues. CDR3 sequence reads: CASTDPPRGNSPLHF. The CDR3 DNA reads as TGTGCCAGCACCGACCCCCCCAGGGGGAATTCACCCCTCCACTTT. Filled out from reference TRBV28 and TRBJ1-6, the complete variable domain reads DVKVTQSSRYLVKRTGEKVFLECVQDMDHENMFWYRQDPGLGLRLIYFSYDVKMKEKGDIPEGYSVSREKKERFSLILESASTNQTSMYLCASTDPPRGNSPLHFGNGTRLTVT.

This sequence joins TRBV19 and TRBJ2-5; TRBD1 might be the D (5 bases). The germline V gene encodes CDR1 LNHDA and CDR2 SQIVND (reference sequence). The CDR3 totals 16 residues. Trimming shortened V by 6 bases and J by 1 base, and 18 bases separated the two germline ends. In DNA form, the CDR3 reads TGTGCCAGTAGGATACCAGGCAGGGCCCTCCAAGAGACCCAGTACTTC. It encodes CASRIPGRALQETQYF.

The J gene is TRBJ2-5, the V gene TRBV6-2 or TRBV6-3; TRBD2 agrees at 12 bases. V lost 0 bases and J lost 1; bases outside the gene matches: 3. CDR3 length: 17 residues. Germline assignment: CDR1 MNHEY and CDR2 SVGEGT. The DNA of the CDR3 is TGTGCCAGCAGTTACTCCCTAGCGGGGGGGTTCCAAGAGACCCAGTACTTC. It is translated as CASSYSLAGGFQETQYF.

This chain joins TRBV9 and TRBJ2-5, with TRBD2 as a possible D gene (6 bases). The V and J ends lost 3 bases and 5 bases respectively, with 11 bases between them. This CDR3 is built from 13 residues. CDR1 SGDLS and CDR2 YYNGEE come from the germline V gene. CDR3 in DNA: TGTGCCAGCAGCGCGGGGGTCGGGGAGACCCAGTACTTC. It encodes CASSAGVGETQYF.

V gene TRBV7-2 combines with J gene TRBJ2-3, with 8 bases lining up with TRBD2. The CDR3 is 16 amino acids. The V gene's germline CDR1 is SGHTA and CDR2 FQGNSA. V gave up 5 bases and J gave up 4 bases; unmatched junction bases: 11. The CDR3 protein is CASSTSGTSGADTQYF. CDR3 DNA sequence: TGTGCCAGCAGCACCTCCGGGACTAGTGGGGCAGATACGCAGTATTTT.

The chain uses TRBV5-1 and TRBJ1-1; D not certain. Germline assignment: CDR1 SGHRS and CDR2 YFSETQ. V was cut by 7 bases and J by 5 bases, with 18 bases left in between. The CDR3 has 14 amino acids. This chain's CDR3 is CASSFGIGRTEAFF. In DNA, the CDR3 is TGCGCCAGCTCTTTCGGGATAGGGAGGACTGAAGCTTTCTTT.